This entry lists 26 T cell receptor beta chains sequenced from one sample in a study of shared clonotypes between healthy human individuals. Clones were read by immunoSEQ multiplex PCR, and TCRdb kept only the in-frame ones, dropping some. The sample yields 630,000 or so clones, roughly 98% seen once. Cells designated naive CD8 were CD45RO-negative and were positively selected for CCR7, with terminally differentiated effector memory CD45RA+ cells excluded. The sample was naive CD8+ T cells sorted from blood. The receptors were sampled from a man aged 30-40 years in good health.

Worth noting for this clone: The junction differs from germline at one of its ends, possibly a read error. The rearrangement joins TRBV18 to TRBJ2-3; TRBD1 aligns across 12 bases. CDR1 and CDR2 (germline): KGHSH, LQKENI. The CDR3 runs 16 residues. The CDR3 DNA reads TGTGCCAGCTCATCACCGGGACAGGGGGCCACAGATACGCAGTATTTT. Its translation is CASSSPGQGATDTQYF.

This sequence joins TRBV27 and TRBJ1-5, with D unresolved. This CDR3 has 15 residues. Between the trimmed V and J ends, which lost 0 bases and 4 bases, there was a span of 10 bases. Per the germline V gene, CDR1 is MNHEY and CDR2 is SMNVEV (reference sequence). CDR3 sequence reads: CASSLSLQINQPQHF. CDR3 coding DNA: TGTGCCAGCAGTTTATCGTTACAGATAAATCAGCCCCAGCATTTT.

The chain combines TRBV7-9 with TRBJ2-1; D call uncertain. The CDR3 sequence is 17 residues long. The ends were cut back, 5 bases at V and 0 bases at J, with 17 bases in the middle. CDR1 SEHNR and CDR2 FQNEAQ come from the germline V gene (reference sequence). This CDR3 is CASSIGWAESSYNEQFF. In DNA, the CDR3 is TGTGCCAGCAGCATAGGATGGGCGGAGAGCTCCTACAATGAGCAGTTCTTC.

V usage is TRBV10-3 and J usage is TRBJ2-1, with 11 bases that match TRBD2. Unmatched junction bases numbered 7, after V lost 7 bases and J lost 5 bases. The CDR3 sequence is 15 residues long. Germline values: CDR1 ENHRY, CDR2 SYGVKD. CDR3 loop: CAIMGTSGGDNEQFF. As DNA, the CDR3 is TGTGCCATCATGGGGACTAGCGGAGGAGACAATGAGCAGTTCTTC.

The chain couples TRBV19 to TRBJ2-1; D remains unclear. Germline V lookup: CDR1 LNHDA, CDR2 SQIVND (reference sequence). This CDR3 comprises 14 residues. V dropped 3 bases and J dropped 6 bases, with 12 bases sitting between them. The CDR3 DNA reads TGTGCCAGTAGTATGGTGGGGTCCAGCAATGAGCAGTTCTTC. Protein sequence: CASSMVGSSNEQFF.

The CDR3 sequence: CASSLTEAGGEKYIQYF. The DNA of the CDR3 is TGTGCCAGCAGTTTAACCGAGGCCGGGGGTGAGAAATACATTCAGTACTTC. The rearrangement uses TRBV28 and TRBJ2-4, with D possibly matching TRBD2 (6 bases). Trimming cost V 2 bases and J 8 bases, with 22 bases left between them. The CDR3 contains 17 residues. Germline CDR1 is MDHEN and CDR2 is SYDVKM.

The gene calls are TRBV11-2 and TRBJ2-1; D uncertain. The V end was cut by 2 bases, the J end by 4 bases, with 3 bases between. Germline loops: CDR1 SGHAT, CDR2 FQNNGV. The length of the CDR3 is 12 residues. The CDR3 here is CASSLLYNEQFF. In DNA, the CDR3 is TGTGCCAGCAGCTTACTTTACAATGAGCAGTTCTTC. Supplemented by reference TRBV11-2 and TRBJ2-1, the full variable domain reads EAGVAQSPRYKIIEKRQSVAFWCNPISGHATLYWYQQILGQGPKLLIQFQNNGVVDDSQLPKDRFSAERLKGVDSTLKIQPAKLEDSAVYLCASSLLYNEQFFGPGTRLTVL.

V is TRBV5-6 and J is TRBJ2-7; D might be TRBD2 (5 bases). Germline CDR1 reads SGHDT; CDR2 reads YYEEEE. Trimming removed 4 bases at V and 4 bases at J, with 6 bases between. The CDR3 has 11 residues. DNA of the CDR3: TGTGCCAGCAGCGAGGGATACGAGCAGTACTTC. This translates into CASSEGYEQYF.

The J gene is TRBJ2-7, the V gene TRBV9, with 9 nucleotides matching TRBD2. V gave up 0 bases and J gave up 1 base; unmatched junction bases: 5. The CDR3 spans 16 residues. Germline assignment: CDR1 SGDLS and CDR2 YYNGEE. CDR3: CASSVGGLASSYEQYF. The DNA of the CDR3 is TGTGCCAGCAGCGTAGGGGGACTAGCATCTTCCTACGAGCAGTACTTC.

This CDR3 reads CASSQDRPSTGELFF. DNA of the CDR3: TGCGCCAGCAGCCAAGATCGACCGAGCACCGGGGAGCTGTTTTTT. The rearrangement links TRBV4-3 to TRBJ2-2; D gene uncertain. Trimming took off 0 bases at V and 4 bases at J, with 9 bases between the two ends. This CDR3 has 15 residues. CDR1 is LGHNA and CDR2 is YSLEER in the germline V gene.

The rearrangement joins TRBV19 to TRBJ2-1; maybe TRBD1 (5 bases). CDR1 and CDR2 from the germline V gene are LNHDA and SQIVND (reference sequence). The V gene lost 9 bases and the J gene lost 1 base, with 13 bases spanning the gap. CDR3 size: 14 residues. CDR3: CARRQRGSYNEQFF. CDR3 bases: TGTGCCAGGAGACAGAGAGGATCCTACAATGAGCAGTTCTTC.

The CDR3 protein is CASSLYPRQGLQETQYF. The CDR3 nucleotides read TGTGCCAGCAGCTTATACCCGAGACAGGGGCTCCAAGAGACCCAGTACTTC. V usage is TRBV11-2 and J usage is TRBJ2-5; 8 bases map to TRBD1. The V gene's germline CDR1 is SGHAT and CDR2 FQNNGV. The CDR3 sequence is 17 residues long. V was clipped by 2 bases and J by 1 base; unmatched bases: 9. Filled out from reference TRBV11-2 and TRBJ2-5, the complete variable domain reads EAGVAQSPRYKIIEKRQSVAFWCNPISGHATLYWYQQILGQGPKLLIQFQNNGVVDDSQLPKDRFSAERLKGVDSTLKIQPAKLEDSAVYLCASSLYPRQGLQETQYFGPGTRLLVL.

In this sample, this clone turned up once. This chain connects TRBV28 to TRBJ2-1; D might be TRBD2 (6 bases). Trimming removed 10 bases from V and 3 bases from J, with 13 bases in between. The germline gives CDR1 MDHEN, CDR2 SYDVKM. CDR3 length: 13 amino acids. CDR3 loop: CATSGLIYNEQFF. The CDR3 DNA sequence: TGTGCCACCTCGGGACTGATCTACAATGAGCAGTTCTTC.

The DNA of the CDR3 is TGCAGTGCTGAGGGGGATGAGCAGTTCTTC. Protein: CSAEGDEQFF. The chain has TRBV20-1 and TRBJ2-1; D perhaps matches TRBD1 (6 bases). The CDR3 runs to 10 residues. Trimming shortened V by 5 bases and J by 8 bases, and 7 bases separated the two germline ends. Germline V gene sequence: CDR1 DFQATT, CDR2 SNEGSKA (reference sequence).

This chain uses TRBV7-8 with TRBJ2-1; 8 bases match TRBD2. J was trimmed by 8 bases and V by 4 bases; bases with no gene match: 7. The CDR3 extends over 14 amino acids. From germline, CDR1 is SGHVS and CDR2 FQNEAQ. The CDR3 spells CASSWTLAGHEQFF. Here the CDR3 DNA reads TGTGCCAGCAGCTGGACCCTAGCGGGCCATGAGCAGTTCTTC. Using reference TRBV7-8 and TRBJ2-1 for the parts outside the CDR3, the full variable domain is GAGVSQSPRYKVAKRGQDVALRCDPISGHVSLFWYQQALGQGPEFLTYFQNEAQLDKSGLPSDRFFAERPEGSVSTLKIQRTQQEDSAVYLCASSWTLAGHEQFFGPGTRLTVL.

The rearrangement uses TRBV7-9 and TRBJ2-3; D ambiguous. With 0 bases removed from V and 4 bases from J, the gap between germline ends came to 5 bases. This CDR3 has 13 amino acids. Germline CDR1 is SEHNR and CDR2 is FQNEAQ (reference sequence). The CDR3 DNA follows: TGTGCCAGCAGCTTAGCGATGGCAGATACGCAGTATTTT. Translation gives CASSLAMADTQYF.

A note on this clone: Other nucleotide sequences from this sample produce the same CDR3. V gene TRBV7-9 combines with J gene TRBJ2-1, with 10 bases identical to TRBD2. The germline V gene encodes CDR1 SEHNR and CDR2 FQNEAQ (reference sequence). The junction had 6 bases not matched to a gene; V was cut back by 5 bases and J by 2 bases. CDR3 size: 16 residues. The CDR3 DNA reads TGTGCCAGCAGCCCTCAGACTAGCGGGCCCTACAATGAGCAGTTCTTC. Translation gives CASSPQTSGPYNEQFF.

This chain links TRBV9 with TRBJ2-1; TRBD2 matches 10 bases. V lost 0 bases, J lost 0 bases, and 15 bases stayed unmatched. The CDR3 totals 21 residues. Germline values: CDR1 SGDLS, CDR2 YYNGEE. DNA for the CDR3: TGTGCCAGCAGCGTAGGCAGGGAGGCGGAGCGGGAGGGCCGCTCCTACAATGAGCAGTTCTTC. Its protein product is CASSVGREAEREGRSYNEQFF.

This clone appeared once. The chain has TRBV5-1 and TRBJ2-5, with 11 bases matching TRBD1. The CDR3 has 15 amino acids. V dropped 7 bases and J dropped 5; count of bases not matched to a gene: 10. From germline, CDR1 is SGHRS and CDR2 YFSETQ. CDR3 sequence (DNA): TGCGCCAGCCTCCAGACGGGGACAGGGGGGGAGACCCAGTACTTC. It is translated as CASLQTGTGGETQYF.

The chain employs TRBV5-8 and TRBJ1-1; unclear D gene. The length of the CDR3 is 16 residues. V gave up 0 bases and J gave up 3 bases, with 15 bases separating them. Germline V gives CDR1 SGHTS, CDR2 YDEGEE. For the CDR3, the DNA is TGTGCCAGCAGCTTGGCAACAGCCGGTGGTGACACTGAAGCTTTCTTT. Translating gives CASSLATAGGDTEAFF.

This clone was detected once. V usage is TRBV5-1 and J usage is TRBJ2-1; D is unresolved. Germline loops: CDR1 SGHRS, CDR2 YFSETQ. The CDR3 length is 21 residues. Trimming shortened V by 3 bases and J by 0 bases, and 28 bases separated the two germline ends. This CDR3 is CASSYLKTRLLSPSSYNEQFF. The DNA of the CDR3 is TGCGCCAGCAGCTACCTGAAGACCCGACTTCTTTCCCCGAGCTCCTACAATGAGCAGTTCTTC.

This chain connects TRBV4-3 to TRBJ2-2; 10 nucleotides align to TRBD2. The V gene end was trimmed by 1 base and the J gene end by 9 bases; junction bases not matched to a gene: 8. CDR3 length: 16 amino acids. The germline V gene has CDR1 LGHNA and CDR2 YSLEER. CDR3 coding DNA: TGCGCCAGCAGCCAAGCGCTCGCTAGCGGGAGCCGGGAGCTGTTTTTT. Its translation is CASSQALASGSRELFF.

The V call is TRBV11-2, the J call TRBJ2-3; 8 nucleotides line up with TRBD2. The CDR3 loop spans 16 amino acids. V lost 3 bases and J lost 4; bases outside the gene matches: 9. Germline V gene data show CDR1 as SGHAT and CDR2 as FQNNGV. CDR3: CASSFHQREFSDTQYF. The DNA for the CDR3 is TGTGCCAGCAGCTTTCACCAGCGGGAGTTTTCAGATACGCAGTATTTT.

As regards this clone: Other DNA sequences in this specimen translate into the identical CDR3. The chain uses TRBV6-5 and TRBJ1-1; no clear D gene. CDR1 and CDR2 (germline): MNHEY, SVGAGI. The CDR3 consists of 13 residues. Deletions cut 2 bases from V and 3 bases from J, with 7 bases between. The CDR3 loop is CASSYRVDTEAFF. Here the CDR3 DNA reads TGTGCCAGCAGTTACAGGGTGGACACTGAAGCTTTCTTT.

This chain connects TRBV27 to TRBJ2-7; D assignment may be TRBD1 or TRBD2 (5 bases each). Germline CDR1 is MNHEY and CDR2 is SMNVEV (reference sequence). CDR3 size: 14 residues. V lost 0 bases and J lost 5, with 11 bases in between. In DNA, the CDR3 is TGTGCCAGCAGTTTATCTGGGGGTGTCCACGAGCAGTACTTC. Translation: CASSLSGGVHEQYF.

The chain is built from TRBV4-3 and TRBJ2-2; TRBD2 matches 15 bases. Unmatched junction bases numbered 13, after V lost 0 bases and J lost 5 bases. The germline gives CDR1 LGHNA, CDR2 YSLEER. The CDR3 is 21 residues long. The CDR3 DNA sequence: TGCGCCAGCAGCCAAGATCAGCCCGGACTAGCGGGAGGGCCGGGTACCGGGGAGCTGTTTTTT. Protein: CASSQDQPGLAGGPGTGELFF.